Listed below are T cell receptor beta chains from one sample, sequenced in a study of identical twins. TCRdb reanalysed the 5' RACE reads using MiXCR and keeps one entry per CDR3 protein. The data contain 1,800,000 or so distinct CDR3 sequences, about 30% of them singletons. The sequencing input was cord blood. These receptors all stem from a newborn girl in good health. Each CDR3 is given with its conserved first and last residue. A D gene is named only where the DNA matches it firmly. Expanded clones are given a class, and other clones once, few, many or no size at all.

j_gene: TRBJ2-6
len: 16
d_gene: .
abundance: .
v_gene: TRBV6-2/TRBV6-3
CDR3aa: CASSYSKGAGANVLTF
CDR3nt: TGTGCCAGCAGTTACTCTAAGGGGGCTGGGGCCAACGTCCTGACTTTC

j_gene: TRBJ1-1
len: 15
d_gene: .
abundance: few
v_gene: TRBV6-5
CDR3aa: CASSRSGAANTEAFF
CDR3nt: TGTGCCAGCAGTCGATCAGGGGCAGCGAACACTGAAGCTTTCTTT

j_gene: TRBJ2-7
len: 12
d_gene: .
abundance: .
v_gene: TRBV6-1
CDR3aa: CASSEHRGEQYF
CDR3nt: TGTGCCAGCAGTGAACACCGGGGGGAGCAGTACTTC

j_gene: TRBJ2-3
len: 12
d_gene: .
abundance: many
v_gene: TRBV13
CDR3aa: CATGQSTDTQYF
CDR3nt: TGTGCCACCGGGCAGTCCACAGATACGCAGTATTTT

j_gene: TRBJ2-3
len: 13
d_gene: .
abundance: .
v_gene: TRBV7-9
CDR3aa: CASSGEGTDTQYF
CDR3nt: TGTGCCAGCAGCGGTGAAGGAACAGATACGCAGTATTTT

j_gene: TRBJ1-4
len: 13
d_gene: TRBD1
abundance: .
v_gene: TRBV27
CDR3aa: CASKGRGREKLFF
CDR3nt: TGTGCCAGCAAGGGCAGGGGGCGCGAAAAACTGTTTTTT

j_gene: TRBJ1-1
len: 15
d_gene: .
abundance: few
v_gene: TRBV5-1
CDR3aa: CASSLDVGYGTEAFF
CDR3nt: TGCGCCAGCAGCTTGGACGTGGGCTACGGCACTGAAGCTTTCTTT

j_gene: TRBJ2-7
len: 10
d_gene: .
abundance: few
v_gene: TRBV20-1
CDR3aa: CSAAFNEQYF
CDR3nt: TGCAGTGCTGCCTTCAATGAGCAGTACTTC

j_gene: TRBJ2-7
len: 14
d_gene: TRBD1
abundance: .
v_gene: TRBV29-1
CDR3aa: CSVEAGTGPYEQYF
CDR3nt: TGCAGCGTTGAAGCCGGGACAGGTCCCTACGAGCAGTACTTC

j_gene: TRBJ2-7
len: 16
d_gene: .
abundance: few
v_gene: TRBV7-2
CDR3aa: CASSLGPLEASYEQYF
CDR3nt: TGTGCCAGCAGCTTGGGACCCCTAGAGGCGTCCTACGAGCAGTACTTC

j_gene: TRBJ1-2
len: 12
d_gene: TRBD1
abundance: many
v_gene: TRBV12-3/TRBV12-4
CDR3aa: CASSPGTGSYTF
CDR3nt: TGTGCCAGCAGTCCAGGGACAGGTAGCTACACCTTC

j_gene: TRBJ2-1
len: 13
d_gene: .
abundance: few
v_gene: TRBV12-3/TRBV12-4
CDR3aa: CASSLVGAGEQFF
CDR3nt: TGTGCCAGCAGTTTAGTTGGGGCGGGGGAGCAGTTCTTC

j_gene: TRBJ2-4
len: 12
d_gene: .
abundance: many
v_gene: TRBV12-3/TRBV12-4
CDR3aa: CASSLPGVGQYF
CDR3nt: TGTGCCAGCAGTTTACCTGGGGTTGGGCAGTACTTC

j_gene: TRBJ2-4
len: 12
d_gene: TRBD2
abundance: once
v_gene: TRBV12-3/TRBV12-4
CDR3aa: CAIRPPGLAIHF
CDR3nt: TGTGCCATCAGGCCTCCGGGACTAGCAATCCACTTC

j_gene: TRBJ2-7
len: 14
d_gene: .
abundance: many
v_gene: TRBV6-5
CDR3aa: CASSYSSGSYEQYF
CDR3nt: TGTGCCAGCAGTTACTCTAGCGGCTCCTACGAGCAGTACTTC

j_gene: TRBJ2-7
len: 16
d_gene: TRBD2
abundance: .
v_gene: TRBV4-1
CDR3aa: CASSQGTSGFSYEQYF
CDR3nt: TGCGCCAGCAGCCAGGGGACTAGCGGGTTCTCCTACGAGCAGTACTTC

j_gene: TRBJ2-1
len: 19
d_gene: TRBD2
abundance: .
v_gene: TRBV9
CDR3aa: CASSARDLSGAASYNEQFF
CDR3nt: TGTGCCAGCAGCGCCCGGGACCTAAGCGGGGCGGCCTCGTACAATGAGCAGTTCTTC

j_gene: TRBJ1-2
len: 13
d_gene: .
abundance: few
v_gene: TRBV6-2/TRBV6-3
CDR3aa: CASSEITRFGYTF
CDR3nt: TGTGCCAGCAGTGAAATAACGAGGTTTGGCTACACCTTC

j_gene: TRBJ2-1
len: 15
d_gene: .
abundance: few
v_gene: TRBV6-6
CDR3aa: CASSYSLYSYNEQFF
CDR3nt: TGTGCCAGCAGTTACTCGCTATACTCCTACAATGAGCAGTTCTTC

j_gene: TRBJ2-7
len: 15
d_gene: TRBD1
abundance: .
v_gene: TRBV20-1
CDR3aa: CSARPGQGGFYEQYF
CDR3nt: TGCAGTGCTAGACCAGGACAGGGGGGCTTCTACGAGCAGTACTTC

j_gene: TRBJ2-1
len: 15
d_gene: .
abundance: .
v_gene: TRBV12-3/TRBV12-4
CDR3aa: CASSSPWRGTGELFF
CDR3nt: TGTGCCAGCAGTTCCCCTTGGCGGGGCACCGGGGAGCTGTTCTTC

j_gene: TRBJ2-5
len: 15
d_gene: TRBD2
abundance: .
v_gene: TRBV3-1
CDR3aa: CASSPTASGPKAQYF
CDR3nt: TGTGCCAGCAGCCCTACGGCTAGCGGGCCCAAGGCCCAGTACTTC

j_gene: TRBJ2-5
len: 17
d_gene: TRBD2
abundance: few
v_gene: TRBV20-1
CDR3aa: CSARVKFGGGYQETQYF
CDR3nt: TGCAGTGCTAGAGTAAAATTTGGGGGGGGGTACCAAGAGACCCAGTACTTC

j_gene: TRBJ2-7
len: 14
d_gene: .
abundance: few
v_gene: TRBV6-6
CDR3aa: CASRGRDTSYEQYF
CDR3nt: TGTGCCAGCAGGGGCCGGGACACCTCCTACGAGCAGTACTTC

j_gene: TRBJ1-5
len: 17
d_gene: .
abundance: few
v_gene: TRBV6-6
CDR3aa: CASSYSARRQLGQPQHF
CDR3nt: TGTGCCAGCAGTTATTCGGCCCGGCGGCAGTTGGGTCAGCCCCAGCATTTT

j_gene: TRBJ2-7
len: 11
d_gene: .
abundance: .
v_gene: TRBV10-3
CDR3aa: CAISELREQYF
CDR3nt: TGTGCCATCAGTGAGTTAAGGGAGCAGTACTTC

j_gene: TRBJ1-1
len: 14
d_gene: TRBD1
abundance: .
v_gene: TRBV7-9
CDR3aa: CASSRTGFGTEAFF
CDR3nt: TGTGCCAGCAGCCGGACAGGCTTTGGCACTGAAGCTTTCTTT

j_gene: TRBJ2-3
len: 14
d_gene: .
abundance: .
v_gene: TRBV12-3/TRBV12-4
CDR3aa: CASIGEERADTQYF
CDR3nt: TGTGCCAGCATTGGCGAAGAGAGAGCAGATACGCAGTATTTT

j_gene: TRBJ1-1
len: 17
d_gene: .
abundance: .
v_gene: TRBV4-1
CDR3aa: CASSHSPDGLSNTEAFF
CDR3nt: TGCGCCAGCAGCCATAGCCCGGACGGACTCTCGAACACTGAAGCTTTCTTT

j_gene: TRBJ2-1
len: 15
d_gene: TRBD2
abundance: .
v_gene: TRBV4-2
CDR3aa: CASSQDKRGGQTQFF
CDR3nt: TGTGCCAGCAGCCAAGATAAGCGGGGGGGCCAGACCCAGTTCTTC

j_gene: TRBJ2-7
len: 14
d_gene: .
abundance: .
v_gene: TRBV20-1
CDR3aa: CSAREWTNAYEQYF
CDR3nt: TGCAGTGCTAGAGAATGGACTAACGCTTACGAGCAGTACTTC

j_gene: TRBJ2-6
len: 24
d_gene: TRBD1
abundance: .
v_gene: TRBV27
CDR3aa: CASSLKGRDRWSPTDHSGANVLTF
CDR3nt: TGTGCCAGCAGTTTAAAGGGCCGGGACAGGTGGTCCCCAACCGATCACTCTGGGGCCAACGTCCTGACTTTC

j_gene: TRBJ1-2
len: 13
d_gene: .
abundance: few
v_gene: TRBV20-1
CDR3aa: CSAVPGGDYGYTF
CDR3nt: TGCAGTGCCGTCCCGGGGGGGGACTATGGCTACACCTTC

j_gene: TRBJ1-1
len: 15
d_gene: TRBD1
abundance: .
v_gene: TRBV19
CDR3aa: CASSIPRTGYTEAFF
CDR3nt: TGTGCCAGTAGTATCCCCAGGACAGGGTACACTGAAGCTTTCTTT

j_gene: TRBJ2-6
len: 16
d_gene: .
abundance: .
v_gene: TRBV28
CDR3aa: CASSPQTVPGANVLTF
CDR3nt: TGTGCCAGCAGTCCTCAGACAGTTCCTGGGGCCAACGTCCTGACTTTC

j_gene: TRBJ1-2
len: 15
d_gene: TRBD1
abundance: many
v_gene: TRBV10-3
CDR3aa: CAISETGGSHYGYTF
CDR3nt: TGTGCCATCAGTGAGACAGGGGGAAGTCACTATGGCTACACCTTC

j_gene: TRBJ2-7
len: 15
d_gene: TRBD2
abundance: .
v_gene: TRBV11-2
CDR3aa: CASSLTTSGVYEQYF
CDR3nt: TGTGCCAGCAGCTTGACGACTAGCGGGGTCTACGAGCAGTACTTC

j_gene: TRBJ2-7
len: 14
d_gene: TRBD2
abundance: .
v_gene: TRBV6-2/TRBV6-3
CDR3aa: CASSKSSGYYEQYF
CDR3nt: TGTGCCAGCAGTAAGTCTAGCGGATACTACGAGCAGTACTTC

j_gene: TRBJ1-2
len: 16
d_gene: .
abundance: .
v_gene: TRBV5-1
CDR3aa: CASSLARVQGLYGYTF
CDR3nt: TGCGCCAGCAGCTTGGCTCGTGTCCAGGGCCTCTATGGCTACACCTTC

j_gene: TRBJ2-3
len: 16
d_gene: .
abundance: many
v_gene: TRBV25-1
CDR3aa: CASSDDSTASTDTQYF
CDR3nt: TGTGCCAGCAGTGATGATTCAACGGCTAGCACAGATACGCAGTATTTT

j_gene: TRBJ2-5
len: 14
d_gene: TRBD1
abundance: few
v_gene: TRBV12-3/TRBV12-4
CDR3aa: CASRPGQGSKTQYF
CDR3nt: TGTGCCAGCAGACCCGGACAGGGTAGTAAGACCCAGTACTTC

j_gene: TRBJ2-4
len: 16
d_gene: TRBD2
abundance: .
v_gene: TRBV18
CDR3aa: CASSPGTSGRGNIQYF
CDR3nt: TGTGCCAGCTCACCAGGGACTAGCGGGAGAGGAAACATTCAGTACTTC

j_gene: TRBJ1-4
len: 13
d_gene: TRBD1
abundance: few
v_gene: TRBV20-1
CDR3aa: CSATQGRAEKLFF
CDR3nt: TGCAGTGCTACACAGGGGCGGGCTGAAAAACTGTTTTTT

j_gene: TRBJ2-1
len: 16
d_gene: TRBD2
abundance: .
v_gene: TRBV2
CDR3aa: CASSEAGLAGANEQFF
CDR3nt: TGTGCCAGCAGTGAAGCGGGCCTAGCGGGAGCGAATGAGCAGTTCTTC

j_gene: TRBJ1-2
len: 14
d_gene: TRBD1
abundance: few
v_gene: TRBV3-1
CDR3aa: CASSAGQGSGGYTF
CDR3nt: TGTGCCAGCAGCGCGGGACAGGGGTCAGGGGGCTACACCTTC

j_gene: TRBJ1-2
len: 15
d_gene: TRBD1
abundance: once
v_gene: TRBV19
CDR3aa: CASTLTGGASYGYTF
CDR3nt: TGTGCCAGTACGCTTACAGGGGGCGCGTCCTATGGCTACACCTTC

j_gene: TRBJ1-5
len: 13
d_gene: .
abundance: .
v_gene: TRBV6-1
CDR3aa: CASSAGGHQPQHF
CDR3nt: TGTGCCAGCAGTGCGGGTGGTCATCAGCCCCAGCATTTT

j_gene: TRBJ2-3
len: 13
d_gene: TRBD1
abundance: few
v_gene: TRBV20-1
CDR3aa: CSARTGVTDTQYF
CDR3nt: TGCAGTGCTCGAACAGGGGTCACAGATACGCAGTATTTT

j_gene: TRBJ2-1
len: 15
d_gene: .
abundance: few
v_gene: TRBV6-1
CDR3aa: CASRGFLGSYNEQFF
CDR3nt: TGTGCCAGCAGGGGATTCCTAGGCTCCTACAATGAGCAGTTCTTC

j_gene: TRBJ2-7
len: 14
d_gene: .
abundance: .
v_gene: TRBV5-1
CDR3aa: CASSQGVGEDEQYF
CDR3nt: TGCGCCAGCAGCCAAGGGGTGGGGGAGGACGAGCAGTACTTC

j_gene: TRBJ2-5
len: 15
d_gene: TRBD1
abundance: .
v_gene: TRBV2
CDR3aa: CASSGTGGNLETQYF
CDR3nt: TGTGCCAGCAGTGGGACAGGGGGTAATTTAGAGACCCAGTACTTC

j_gene: TRBJ1-3
len: 16
d_gene: .
abundance: .
v_gene: TRBV7-9
CDR3aa: CASSPDTGASGNTIYF
CDR3nt: TGTGCCAGCAGCCCCGACACGGGGGCTTCTGGAAACACCATATATTTT